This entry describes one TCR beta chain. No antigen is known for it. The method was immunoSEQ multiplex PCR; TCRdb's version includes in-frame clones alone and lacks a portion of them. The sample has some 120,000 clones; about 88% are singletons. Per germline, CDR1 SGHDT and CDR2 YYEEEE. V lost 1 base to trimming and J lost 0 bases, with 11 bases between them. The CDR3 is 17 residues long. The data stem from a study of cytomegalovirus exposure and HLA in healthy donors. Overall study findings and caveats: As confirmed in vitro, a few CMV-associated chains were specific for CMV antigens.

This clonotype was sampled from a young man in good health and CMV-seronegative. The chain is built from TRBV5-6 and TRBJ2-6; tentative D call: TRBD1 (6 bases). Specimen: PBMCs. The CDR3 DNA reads TGTGCCAGCAGCTTGCGGACAGCCTACTCTGGGGCCAACGTCCTGACTTTC. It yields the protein CASSLRTAYSGANVLTF.